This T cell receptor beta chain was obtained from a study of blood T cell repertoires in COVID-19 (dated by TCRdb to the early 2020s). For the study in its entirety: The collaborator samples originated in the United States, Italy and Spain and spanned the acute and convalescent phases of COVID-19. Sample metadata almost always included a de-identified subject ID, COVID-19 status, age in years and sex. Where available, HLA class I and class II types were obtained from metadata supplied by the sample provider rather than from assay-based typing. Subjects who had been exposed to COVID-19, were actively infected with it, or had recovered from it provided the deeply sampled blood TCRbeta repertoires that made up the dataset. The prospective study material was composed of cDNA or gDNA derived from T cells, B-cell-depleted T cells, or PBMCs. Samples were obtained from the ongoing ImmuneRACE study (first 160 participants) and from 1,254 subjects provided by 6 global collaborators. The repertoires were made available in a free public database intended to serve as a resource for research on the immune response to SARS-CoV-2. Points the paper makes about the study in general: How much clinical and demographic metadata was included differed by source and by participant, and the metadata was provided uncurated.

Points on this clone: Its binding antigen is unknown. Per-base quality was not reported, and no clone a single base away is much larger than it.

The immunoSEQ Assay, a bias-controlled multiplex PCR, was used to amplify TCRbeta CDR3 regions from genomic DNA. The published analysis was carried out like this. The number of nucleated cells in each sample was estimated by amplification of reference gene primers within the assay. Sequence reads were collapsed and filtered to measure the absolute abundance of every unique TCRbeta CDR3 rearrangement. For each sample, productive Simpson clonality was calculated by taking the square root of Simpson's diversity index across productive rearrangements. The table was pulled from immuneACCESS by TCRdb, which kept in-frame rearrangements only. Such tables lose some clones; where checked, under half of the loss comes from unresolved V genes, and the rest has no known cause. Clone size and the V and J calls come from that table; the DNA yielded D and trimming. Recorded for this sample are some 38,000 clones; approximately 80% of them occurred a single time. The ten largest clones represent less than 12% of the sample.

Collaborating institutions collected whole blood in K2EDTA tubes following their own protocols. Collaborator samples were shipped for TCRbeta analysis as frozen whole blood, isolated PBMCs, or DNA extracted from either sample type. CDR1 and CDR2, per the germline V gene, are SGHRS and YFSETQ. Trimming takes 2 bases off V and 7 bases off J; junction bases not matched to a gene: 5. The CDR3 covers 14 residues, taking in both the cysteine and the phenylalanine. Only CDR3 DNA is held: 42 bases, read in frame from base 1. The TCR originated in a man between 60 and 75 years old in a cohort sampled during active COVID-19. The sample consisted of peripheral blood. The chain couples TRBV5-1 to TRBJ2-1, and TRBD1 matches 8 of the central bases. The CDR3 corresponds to CASSFRQGTNEQFF. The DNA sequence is TGCGCCAGCAGCTTTCGACAGGGGACGAATGAGCAGTTCTTC.